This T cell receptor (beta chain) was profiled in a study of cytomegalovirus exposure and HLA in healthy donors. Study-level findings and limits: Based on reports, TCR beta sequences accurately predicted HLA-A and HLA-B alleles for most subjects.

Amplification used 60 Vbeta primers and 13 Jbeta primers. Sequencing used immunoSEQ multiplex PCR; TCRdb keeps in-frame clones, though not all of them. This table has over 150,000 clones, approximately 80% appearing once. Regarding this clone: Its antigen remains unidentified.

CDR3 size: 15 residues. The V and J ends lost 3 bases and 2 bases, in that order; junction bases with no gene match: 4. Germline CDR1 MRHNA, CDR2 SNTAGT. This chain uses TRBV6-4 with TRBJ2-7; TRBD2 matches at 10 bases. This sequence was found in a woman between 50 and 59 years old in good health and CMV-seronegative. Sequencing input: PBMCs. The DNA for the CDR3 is TGTGCCAGCAGTGAAGGAGCGGGGGGGACCTACGAGCAGTACTTC. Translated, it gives CASSEGAGGTYEQYF.